This T cell receptor beta chain was found in a study of cytotoxic CD8 clonotypes in ibrutinib-treated CLL. Study-wide results and limits: Treatment saw public clonotypes, which were uncommon, either contract or stay stable. Clonality grew at ibrutinib response; at progression, it decreased back toward baseline.

Trimming left V 4 bases short and J 3 bases short, with 17 bases between. This CDR3 has 16 amino acids. CDR1 SGHVS and CDR2 FQNEAQ come from the germline V gene. This clone was counted a single time. Its cognate antigen is unknown. Profiled with immunoSEQ multiplex PCR; TCRdb holds only in-frame clones, not every one. The sample shows more than 15,000 clones, approximately 67% of them seen only once. J is TRBJ2-3 and V is TRBV7-8; D perhaps matches TRBD2 (6 bases). This specimen was PBMCs, taken before ibrutinib treatment. This receptor was taken from a human donor with chronic lymphocytic leukemia. The CDR3, as DNA: TGTGCCAGCAGCTCGCACAACATAGCGGTGACAGATACGCAGTATTTT. It codes for CASSSHNIAVTDTQYF.